The text below deals with one T cell receptor beta chain. Its antigen remains unidentified. No quality values exist for individual bases; no much larger clone is one base distant. The data originate from a study of T cells in Graves' hyperthyroidism and ophthalmopathy (dated by TCRdb to about 2019). Broadly, across the study: Peripheral blood samples were taken at initial diagnosis, before any treatment was given. To identify TCR V-J signatures that set the groups apart, the researchers used a discovery cohort of about a hundred patients, made up of some 41 with Graves' ophthalmopathy and some 55 with stable Graves' hyperthyroidism. An independent validation cohort of around 19 hyperthyroidism patients and more than 15 patients who later progressed to ophthalmopathy tested prospective prediction of ophthalmopathy. The 100 discovery patients were divided at random into training and test sets in a 7:3 ratio. Thyroid tissue and blood T-cell repertoires from about 6 Graves' hyperthyroidism patients were also compared in the study. After sampling, hyperthyroidism patients received methimazole starting at 30 mg daily, and ophthalmopathy patients received high-dose intravenous methylprednisolone. The paper reports TCR Vbeta CDR3 sequencing of over 130 peripheral blood samples: around 45 ophthalmopathy, about 75 hyperthyroidism and roughly 17 progressor patients. Study-wide findings and limitations: In validation, the model predicted progression to ophthalmopathy a median of about 6.5 months before onset, with roughly 68% sensitivity and 72.22% specificity. A model built on a 13 V-J signature distinguished ophthalmopathy from stable hyperthyroidism, reaching about 89% sensitivity and under 84% specificity in cross-validation and 80%/75% in testing. Sample size was not statistically predetermined, and investigators were not blinded to group allocation. Most expanded thyroid clonotypes (frequency above 0.001) were also found in blood, which suggests that blood repertoires may mirror thyroid immune responses.

Ophthalmopathy patients had moderately to severely active disease, Clinical Activity Score of at least 3, NOSPECS grade of at least 4, and duration under 3 months. Exclusion was applied to patients with uncontrolled infections, other autoimmune diseases, pregnancy or lactation. Diagnoses relied on clinical symptoms, serum thyroxine and TRAb, thyroid ultrasound and orbital computed tomography. Ficoll-Paque density gradient centrifugation was used to isolate PBMCs from around 10 ml of fresh peripheral blood. Trizol reagent was used to extract total RNA, and RNA quality was then checked on an Agilent 2100 Bioanalyzer. Clipping removes 4 bases from V and 4 bases from J, with 14 as the unmatched junction base count. From cysteine to phenylalanine, the CDR3 is 19 amino acids long. Only CDR3 DNA remains: 57 bases, in frame from the first base. For CDR1 and CDR2, the germline V gene lists SGHTS and YDEGEE.

The TCR beta CDR3 regions were amplified from the RNA transcripts. The TCR CDR3 was subjected to a first round of RT-PCR using the HTBI primer set and the Qiagen OneStep RT-PCR kit. The libraries were constructed in a second round of multiplex PCR and then size-selected and purified. Libraries were sequenced paired-end with 100 bp reads on an Illumina HiSeq2000. On the authors' methods: SOAPnuke was used to process the raw data, throwing out any read that contained adapters or uncalled bases, had a mean Phred below 15, or lacked an exact constant-primer or identifier match. COPE v1.2.5 was used to merge the high-quality paired reads, and each unique nucleotide sequence was defined as a clonotype. Clonotypes were aligned to IMGT TRBV, TRBD and TRBJ reference segments using MiTCR v1.1. Analysis was restricted to V-J combinations with a frequency above 0.0001, which covered roughly 99% of repertoires. The TCS score was defined as the ratio of F50 (clonal expansion) to E x V (chaos), calculated using BLOSUM62-based TCRdist between CDR3 peptides within each V-J. Welch's t-statistics and random forest reduced around 510 V-J features to roughly 13, which were used in a naive Bayes classifier (R e1071). TCRdb passed the public sequencing reads through fastp at Q25 and MiXCR, retaining productive beta sequences. Rows matching on CDR3 protein sequence are summarized as one entry with the most common DNA and genes. For this entry, the V and J calls and clone size follow TCRdb and not the study's own pipeline. The sample has about 640,000 distinct CDR3 sequences on record, about 20% of them singletons. 30% to 40% of the sample comes from the top ten.

Source material: blood. The receptor was isolated from a young man with Graves' ophthalmopathy. The chain was built from TRBV5-8 and TRBJ2-5, and TRBD2 matches 15 of the central bases. At the DNA level, the sequence is TGTGCCAGCAGCCGAAAAGGAACCGGGACTAGCGGGAGGCTAGAGACCCAGTACTTC. Its translation is CASSRKGTGTSGRLETQYF.